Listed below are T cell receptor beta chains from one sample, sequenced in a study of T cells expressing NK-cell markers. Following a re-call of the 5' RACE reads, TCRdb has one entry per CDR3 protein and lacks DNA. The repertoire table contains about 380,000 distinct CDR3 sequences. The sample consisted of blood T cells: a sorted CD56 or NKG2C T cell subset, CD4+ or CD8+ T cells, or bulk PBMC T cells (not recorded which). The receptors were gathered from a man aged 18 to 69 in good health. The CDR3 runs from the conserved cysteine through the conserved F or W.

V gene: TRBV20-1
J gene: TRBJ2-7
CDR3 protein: CSARDVTRDRGYEQYF

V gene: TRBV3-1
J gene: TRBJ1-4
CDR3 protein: CATKKTVATNEKLFF

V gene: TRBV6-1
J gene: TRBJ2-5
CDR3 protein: CASSEEYQTSGGGTQYF

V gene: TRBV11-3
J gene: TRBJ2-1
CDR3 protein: CASSLTSGFGISGEQFF

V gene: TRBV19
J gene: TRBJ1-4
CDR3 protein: CASSPNGVYNEKLFF

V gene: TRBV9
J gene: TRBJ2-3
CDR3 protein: CASSGGGPSASTDTQYF

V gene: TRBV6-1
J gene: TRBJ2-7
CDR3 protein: CASSRTGPGDEQYF

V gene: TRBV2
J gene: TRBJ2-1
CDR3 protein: CASRELAGAYNEQFF

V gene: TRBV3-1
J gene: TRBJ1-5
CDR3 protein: CASSQSPQNQPQHF

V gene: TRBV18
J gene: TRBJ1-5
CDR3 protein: CASSPSGGVIGNQPQHF

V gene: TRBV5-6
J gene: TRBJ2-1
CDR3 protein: CASSWVRLSSYNEQFF

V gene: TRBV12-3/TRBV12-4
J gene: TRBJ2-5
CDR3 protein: CASSSGGRETQYF

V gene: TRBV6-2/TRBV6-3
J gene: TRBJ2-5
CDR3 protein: CASSGRLLETQYF

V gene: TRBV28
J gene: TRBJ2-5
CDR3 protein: CASSLEGNQETQYF

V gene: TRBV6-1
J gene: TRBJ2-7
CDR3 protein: CASSEVWRGSAYEQYF

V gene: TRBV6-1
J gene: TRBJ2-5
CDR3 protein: CASSERPAPYTQETQYF

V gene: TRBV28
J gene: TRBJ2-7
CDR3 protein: CASWDRVPYEQYF

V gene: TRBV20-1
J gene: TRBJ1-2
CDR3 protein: CSAEGTEHTLNYGYTF

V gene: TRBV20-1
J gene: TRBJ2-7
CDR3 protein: CSVPDRPTYEQYF

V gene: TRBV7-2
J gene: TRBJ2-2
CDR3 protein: CASSLAPRGADTGELFF

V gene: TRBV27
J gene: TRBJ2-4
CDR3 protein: CASSPRLAGGLAKNIQYF

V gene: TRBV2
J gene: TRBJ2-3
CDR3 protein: CASGPGQGIDTQYF

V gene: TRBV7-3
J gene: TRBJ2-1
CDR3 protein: CASSTKRGPSDYNEQFF

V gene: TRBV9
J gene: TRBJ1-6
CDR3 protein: CASSAPGGSSPLHF

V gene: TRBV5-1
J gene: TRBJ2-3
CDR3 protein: CASTNTPGTGGSDTQYF

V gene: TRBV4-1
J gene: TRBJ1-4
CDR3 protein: CASSQVVQGLGTNEKLFF

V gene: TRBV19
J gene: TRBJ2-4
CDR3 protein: CASSNGGSGGLVQYF

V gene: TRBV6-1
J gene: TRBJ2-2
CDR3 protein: CASRPGLLTGELFF

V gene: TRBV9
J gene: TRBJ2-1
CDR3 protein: CASSVGTSGGAKKFEQFF

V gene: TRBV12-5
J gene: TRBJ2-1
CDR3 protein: CASGGTGGYNEQFF

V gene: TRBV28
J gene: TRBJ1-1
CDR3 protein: CASSFNRYEAFF

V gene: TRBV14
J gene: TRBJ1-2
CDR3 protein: CASSQDRRGGLYGYTF

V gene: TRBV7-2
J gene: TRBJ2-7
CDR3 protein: CASSPAGGPYEQYF

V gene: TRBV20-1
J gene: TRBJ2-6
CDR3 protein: CSARGGGPSGANVLTF

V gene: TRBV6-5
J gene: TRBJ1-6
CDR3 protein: CASSYEGGLNSPLHF

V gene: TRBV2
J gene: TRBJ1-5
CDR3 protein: CASREQGARNQPQHF

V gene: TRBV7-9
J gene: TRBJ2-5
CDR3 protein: CASSLLGLAGQETQYF